This T cell receptor beta chain was sequenced in a study of blood T cell repertoires in COVID-19. This CDR3 spans 16 amino acids. Germline CDR1 reads SGHDN; CDR2 reads FVKESK. Trimming cost V 0 bases and J 7 bases; bases outside gene matches: 6. In the source study's methods: Amplification with reference gene primers provided the estimates of nucleated cell counts. Measured with immunoSEQ multiplex PCR; TCRdb has only the in-frame clones, and not every one. That table is the source of V, J and clone size, and D and trimming were worked out from the DNA. The sample shows hundreds of thousands of clones, roughly 85% of them seen only once.

The chain recombines TRBV14 with TRBJ1-6; 7 bases agree with TRBD1. Sequencing was carried out using peripheral blood. The sequence derives from a woman between 18 and 29 years old with acute or convalescent COVID-19. The CDR3 protein is CASSQDMGQTNSPLHF. The CDR3 bases are TGTGCCAGCAGCCAAGATATGGGACAGACAAATTCACCCCTCCACTTT. Together with reference TRBV14 and TRBJ1-6, the CDR3 gives the full variable domain: EAGVTQFPSHSVIEKGQTVTLRCDPISGHDNLYWYRRVMGKEIKFLLHFVKESKQDESGMPNNRFLAERTGGTYSTLKVQPAELEDSGVYFCASSQDMGQTNSPLHFGNGTRLTVT.